This T cell receptor (beta chain) stems from a study of T-cell reconstitution after alpha-beta-depleted transplantation in children. Study-level points and caveats: After one year, T-cell counts and TCRbeta diversity mostly came from new T cells. Alpha-beta T cells present about two months after transplant were reported to originate from several hundred expanded graft clones.

As concerns this clonotype: Its antigen is unidentified.

The CDR3 extends over 14 amino acids. CDR1 MNHNS and CDR2 SASEGT come from the germline V gene. V trimming: 5 bases; J trimming: 4 bases; junction bases outside the gene matches: 4. Unique molecular identifiers were incorporated into the prepared TCRbeta library. TCRdb called the PCR reads again in MiXCR, with one record for every CDR3 protein. The sample includes 490,000 or so distinct CDR3 sequences, 10% of them seen just once. The sample was PBMCs, taken before TCRalphabeta/CD19-depleted stem cell transplant. The clonotype comes from a child aged 2 to 15 with inherited bone marrow failure, due to receive a stem cell transplant. The chain links TRBV6-1 to TRBJ1-4; 7 nucleotides agree with TRBD1. The CDR3 nucleotides read TGTGCCAGCAGTCCGGGACAGTATAATGAAAAACTGTTTTTT. As protein: CASSPGQYNEKLFF.